This T cell receptor (beta chain) was profiled in a study of shared clonotypes between healthy human individuals. Naive CD8 cells lacked CD45RO, underwent positive selection for CCR7 and left out terminally differentiated effector memory CD45RA+ cells. CDR3 length: 12 residues. CDR1 is MNHNY, CDR2 SVGAGI, per germline (reference sequence). The ends were cut back, 5 bases at V and 1 base at J, with 6 bases in the middle. Every subset's genomic DNA went evenly onto several immunoSEQ plates. The protocol was immunoSEQ multiplex PCR, while the TCRdb copy is restricted to in-frame clones and leaves out a portion. The sample carries about 2.2 million clones, around 93% recorded once.

The receptor comes from a man between 18 and 35 years old in good health. Some clones in this sample may be carry-over from other donors' samples. The specimen was naive CD8+ T cells from PBMCs. The rearrangement joins TRBV6-6 to TRBJ2-7; D remains ambiguous. The CDR3 region is CASSPISYEQYF. CDR3 bases: TGTGCCAGCAGTCCCATTTCCTACGAGCAGTACTTC.